This entry lists 9 T cell receptor beta chains sequenced from one sample in a study of regulatory T cells in long-lasting Graves disease. Combining iRepertoire HTBI primers with Arm-PCR of CDR3 regions, the authors built TCR beta libraries. TCRdb re-called the multiplex PCR reads through MiXCR, storing one row per CDR3 protein. Seen here are hundreds of thousands of distinct CDR3 sequences, roughly 15% observed once, and the top ten hold 22%. Time point: newly diagnosed GD, antithyroid drugs for less than 3 months. Construction of the TCR library relied on RNA isolated from PBMCs. The material sequenced was peripheral blood mononuclear cells (PBMCs), taken at new diagnosis, from a patient treated with antithyroid drugs. The receptors were sampled from a female donor with Graves disease.

The chain combines TRBV2 with TRBJ1-5; D call uncertain. This CDR3 has 16 residues. Germline values: CDR1 SNHLY, CDR2 FYNNEI. Deletions cut 2 bases from V and 0 bases from J, with 11 bases between. The CDR3 loop is CASSEWATNSNQPQHF. In DNA, the CDR3 is TGTGCCAGCAGTGAATGGGCAACAAATAGCAATCAGCCCCAGCATTTT.

This clonotype appeared many times. At one boundary the junction diverges from the germline segment, which might be a read error. The rearrangement links TRBV27 to TRBJ1-1; D may be TRBD1 (6 bases). CDR1 and CDR2 from the germline V gene are MNHEY and SMNVEV (reference sequence). The CDR3 runs 16 residues. The CDR3 nucleotides are TGTACCAGCAGTTCCAGGGGTTCGGGCGGGAACACTGAAGCTTTCTTT. Its protein product is CTSSSRGSGGNTEAFF.

This clonotype was seen many times. This chain links TRBV12-3 or TRBV12-4 with TRBJ2-2, with a possible D match to TRBD1 (6 bases). CDR3 length: 18 residues. V was shortened by 2 bases and J by 1 base, with 17 bases between the two germline ends. CDR3 protein: CASSLRYRALLNTGELFF. The CDR3 nucleotides are TGTGCCAGCAGTTTAAGGTACAGGGCCCTGTTGAACACCGGGGAGCTGTTTTTT.

The CDR3 reads CAAWVTGWGTQYF. The CDR3, as DNA: TGTGCCGCATGGGTTACAGGGTGGGGGACCCAGTACTTC. V and J are TRBV30 and TRBJ2-1, with D perhaps TRBD1 (6 bases). The last part of the DNA fits TRBJ2-5 better; the J call may be wrong. The germline gives CDR1 GTSNPN, CDR2 SVGIG (reference sequence). The CDR3 sequence is 13 residues long.

The chain joins TRBV4-1 to TRBJ2-7; TRBD1 might be the D (5 bases). The germline V gene encodes CDR1 MGHRA and CDR2 YSYEKL. V was pared by 1 base and J by 4 bases, with 14 bases between. This CDR3 is 15 amino acids long. The CDR3 DNA is TGCGCCAGCAGCCAAGGTACAGATGACAGATACGAGCAGTACTTC. This translates into CASSQGTDDRYEQYF.

The table lists this clonotype with many counts. The rearrangement uses TRBV6-9 and TRBJ1-5; 7 bases fit TRBD1. From germline, CDR1 is MNHGY and CDR2 SVAAGI. The J segment lost 5 bases and the V segment lost 4 bases, leaving 2 bases of the junction unmatched. This CDR3 comprises 13 residues. CDR3 bases: TGTGCCAGCAGTTCGGGACAGTATCAGCCCCAGCATTTT. Its protein is CASSSGQYQPQHF.

This clonotype was detected many times. The rearrangement joins TRBV2 to TRBJ2-2, with D maybe TRBD2 (6 bases). The germline V gene has CDR1 SNHLY and CDR2 FYNNEI. Between the trimmed V and J ends, which lost 6 bases and 1 base, there was a span of 6 bases. The CDR3 extends over 13 amino acids. The CDR3 loop is CASRGGNTGELFF. DNA for the CDR3: TGTGCCAGCAGGGGAGGGAACACCGGGGAGCTGTTTTTT.

As regards this clonotype: A far larger clone is just one base off, so this is likely a read error. This chain links TRBV11-2 with TRBJ2-3, with 8 bases fitting TRBD2. The DNA end favors TRBJ2-7, so the J call may be wrong. Germline V gene sequence: CDR1 SGHAT, CDR2 FQNNGV. The CDR3 has 15 amino acids. The DNA of the CDR3 is TGTGCCAGCAGCTTAGAGGCGGGGGGTTTGTATGAGCAGTACTTC. It is translated as CASSLEAGGLYEQYF.

This clonotype was detected many times. The J gene is TRBJ2-7, the V gene TRBV4-2; no reliable D call. The V gene lost 3 bases and the J gene lost 4 bases, with 10 bases spanning the gap. Germline-derived CDR1 and CDR2 are LGHNA and YNFKEQ. The CDR3 consists of 13 residues. The CDR3 nucleotides are TGTGCCAGCAGCCAGTTAGACTGGTACGAGCAGTACTTC. The encoded protein is CASSQLDWYEQYF.